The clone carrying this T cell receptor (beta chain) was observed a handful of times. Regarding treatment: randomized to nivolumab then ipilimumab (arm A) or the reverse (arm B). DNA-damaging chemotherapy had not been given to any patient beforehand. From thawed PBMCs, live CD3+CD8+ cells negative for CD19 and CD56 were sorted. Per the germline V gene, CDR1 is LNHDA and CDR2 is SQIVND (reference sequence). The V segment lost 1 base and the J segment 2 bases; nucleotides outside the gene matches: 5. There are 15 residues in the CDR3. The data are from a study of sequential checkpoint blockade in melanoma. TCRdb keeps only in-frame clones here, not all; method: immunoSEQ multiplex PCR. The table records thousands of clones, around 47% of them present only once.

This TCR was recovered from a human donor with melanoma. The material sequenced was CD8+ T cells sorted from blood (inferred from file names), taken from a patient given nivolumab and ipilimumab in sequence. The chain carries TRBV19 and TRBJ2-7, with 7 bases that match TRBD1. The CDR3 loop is CASSIGGTATYEQYF. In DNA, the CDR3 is TGTGCCAGTAGTATAGGAGGGACAGCGACCTACGAGCAGTACTTC.